A selection of T cell receptor beta chains follows, all from one sample in a study of blood T cells in healthy people across ages. In TCRdb, the 5' RACE reads were re-called with MiXCR into one record per CDR3 protein. The sample includes about 900,000 distinct CDR3 sequences, around 68% of them seen just once. Sequencing input: blood. Receptors originate from a man aged 25-40 years in good health. CDR3s include the opening cysteine and the closing phenylalanine or tryptophan. D genes are given only for firm matches. Expanded clones are given a class, and other clones once, few, many or no size at all.

v_call: TRBV4-3
clone_size: few
j_call: TRBJ2-7
d_call: NA
cdr3_aa: CASSQADSQGYEQYF
cdr3_nt: TGCGCCAGCAGCCAAGCAGACTCCCAGGGGTACGAGCAGTACTTC

v_call: TRBV7-2
clone_size: few
j_call: TRBJ2-4
d_call: NA
cdr3_aa: CASSLVAGLAKNIQYF
cdr3_nt: TGTGCCAGCAGCTTAGTGGCGGGCTTAGCCAAAAACATTCAGTACTTC

v_call: TRBV29-1
clone_size: NA
j_call: TRBJ2-5
d_call: NA
cdr3_aa: CSVRHGQETQYF
cdr3_nt: TGCAGCGTTCGACATGGCCAAGAGACCCAGTACTTC

v_call: TRBV6-5
clone_size: NA
j_call: TRBJ2-1
d_call: NA
cdr3_aa: CASSYSRGLNEQFF
cdr3_nt: TGTGCCAGCAGTTACTCTCGGGGTCTCAATGAGCAGTTCTTC

v_call: TRBV7-2
clone_size: NA
j_call: TRBJ1-2
d_call: NA
cdr3_aa: CASSLEGHFNYGYTF
cdr3_nt: TGTGCCAGCAGCTTAGAGGGACATTTTAACTATGGCTACACCTTC

v_call: TRBV11-1
clone_size: NA
j_call: TRBJ2-5
d_call: NA
cdr3_aa: CASRQGRWETQYF
cdr3_nt: TGTGCCAGCCGCCAGGGGCGTTGGGAGACCCAGTACTTC

v_call: TRBV7-2
clone_size: NA
j_call: TRBJ1-5
d_call: TRBD1
cdr3_aa: CASSLQGAQAETQHF
cdr3_nt: TGTGCCAGCAGCTTACAGGGGGCACAGGCTGAGACCCAGCATTTT

v_call: TRBV7-9
clone_size: once
j_call: TRBJ2-4
d_call: NA
cdr3_aa: CASSPHSLKNIQYF
cdr3_nt: TGTGCCAGCAGCCCCCACAGCCTTAAAAACATTCAGTACTTC

v_call: TRBV10-3
clone_size: few
j_call: TRBJ1-1
d_call: NA
cdr3_aa: CAVRGELNTEAFF
cdr3_nt: TGTGCCGTCCGAGGGGAACTGAACACTGAAGCTTTCTTT

v_call: TRBV9
clone_size: NA
j_call: TRBJ2-1
d_call: NA
cdr3_aa: CASSELLAVSYNEQFF
cdr3_nt: TGTGCCAGCAGCGAACTACTAGCTGTATCCTACAATGAGCAGTTCTTC

v_call: TRBV6-6
clone_size: few
j_call: TRBJ2-1
d_call: TRBD1
cdr3_aa: CASSSPGTGDNEQFF
cdr3_nt: TGTGCCAGCAGTTCCCCCGGGACAGGAGACAATGAGCAGTTCTTC

v_call: TRBV25-1
clone_size: NA
j_call: TRBJ1-1
d_call: NA
cdr3_aa: CASREGLSTEAFF
cdr3_nt: TGTGCCAGCAGGGAGGGACTCTCCACTGAAGCTTTCTTT

v_call: TRBV20-1
clone_size: NA
j_call: TRBJ1-2
d_call: NA
cdr3_aa: CSASFAPRGSYNYGYTF
cdr3_nt: TGCAGTGCTTCCTTCGCCCCCCGGGGCAGTTACAACTATGGCTACACCTTC

v_call: TRBV5-6
clone_size: many
j_call: TRBJ1-2
d_call: TRBD1
cdr3_aa: CASSLGPGGATYGYTF
cdr3_nt: TGTGCCAGCAGCTTGGGACCAGGGGGCGCCACGTATGGCTACACCTTC

v_call: TRBV14
clone_size: NA
j_call: TRBJ2-3
d_call: TRBD2
cdr3_aa: CASSPWTSGGDTQYF
cdr3_nt: TGTGCCAGCAGCCCCTGGACTAGCGGGGGGGATACGCAGTATTTT

v_call: TRBV10-3
clone_size: NA
j_call: TRBJ2-5
d_call: TRBD1
cdr3_aa: CAISGQGYQETQYF
cdr3_nt: TGTGCCATCAGTGGACAGGGCTACCAAGAGACCCAGTACTTC

v_call: TRBV3-1
clone_size: NA
j_call: TRBJ1-1
d_call: TRBD1
cdr3_aa: CASSSTGGGEAFF
cdr3_nt: TGTGCCAGCAGCAGTACAGGGGGCGGGGAAGCTTTCTTT

v_call: TRBV7-9
clone_size: NA
j_call: TRBJ2-5
d_call: NA
cdr3_aa: CASSVRAWETQYF
cdr3_nt: TGTGCCAGCAGCGTCAGGGCGTGGGAGACCCAGTACTTC

v_call: TRBV25-1
clone_size: few
j_call: TRBJ2-5
d_call: NA
cdr3_aa: CASRRGGYEQYF
cdr3_nt: TGTGCCAGCAGGCGGGGAGGATATGAGCAGTACTTC

v_call: TRBV4-3
clone_size: NA
j_call: TRBJ1-6
d_call: NA
cdr3_aa: CASSQDGGRNSPLHF
cdr3_nt: TGCGCCAGCAGCCAAGATGGCGGGAGGAATTCACCCCTCCACTTT

v_call: TRBV7-9
clone_size: NA
j_call: TRBJ1-2
d_call: NA
cdr3_aa: CASSLNELSERYGYTF
cdr3_nt: TGTGCCAGCAGCTTAAACGAGCTCTCTGAGAGATATGGCTACACCTTC

v_call: TRBV6-5
clone_size: once
j_call: TRBJ2-5
d_call: NA
cdr3_aa: CASSSFGVTETQYF
cdr3_nt: TGTGCCAGCAGTTCTTTCGGGGTTACAGAGACCCAGTACTTC

v_call: TRBV6-5
clone_size: NA
j_call: TRBJ2-3
d_call: NA
cdr3_aa: CASSYSSETDSTDTQYF
cdr3_nt: TGTGCCAGCAGTTACTCGTCCGAGACAGATAGCACAGATACGCAGTATTTT

v_call: TRBV6-5
clone_size: NA
j_call: TRBJ1-2
d_call: NA
cdr3_aa: CASSYSLGGEGYTF
cdr3_nt: TGTGCCAGCAGTTACTCATTAGGGGGTGAAGGCTACACCTTC

v_call: TRBV6-5
clone_size: NA
j_call: TRBJ1-6
d_call: NA
cdr3_aa: CASKDRLNSPLHF
cdr3_nt: TGTGCCAGCAAAGACAGGCTTAATTCACCCCTCCACTTT

v_call: TRBV2
clone_size: NA
j_call: TRBJ2-7
d_call: NA
cdr3_aa: CASSQGTPDEQYF
cdr3_nt: TGTGCCAGCAGCCAGGGGACTCCTGACGAGCAGTACTTC

v_call: TRBV3-1
clone_size: NA
j_call: TRBJ2-3
d_call: TRBD2
cdr3_aa: CASSPDSGVRRDTQYF
cdr3_nt: TGTGCCAGCAGCCCGGATAGCGGGGTTCGGAGAGATACGCAGTATTTT

v_call: TRBV12-3/TRBV12-4
clone_size: few
j_call: TRBJ1-2
d_call: TRBD1
cdr3_aa: CASSSHGQGVNYGYTF
cdr3_nt: TGTGCCAGCAGTTCCCATGGACAGGGGGTTAACTATGGCTACACCTTC

v_call: TRBV9
clone_size: NA
j_call: TRBJ2-1
d_call: NA
cdr3_aa: CASSSRDGENEQFF
cdr3_nt: TGTGCCAGCAGCTCCCGGGACGGGGAAAATGAGCAGTTCTTC

v_call: TRBV5-1
clone_size: NA
j_call: TRBJ2-7
d_call: NA
cdr3_aa: CASSLYPFEQYF
cdr3_nt: TGCGCCAGCAGCTTGTACCCTTTCGAGCAGTACTTC

v_call: TRBV11-1
clone_size: NA
j_call: TRBJ2-1
d_call: TRBD1
cdr3_aa: CASSSTGGLYNEQFF
cdr3_nt: TGTGCCAGCAGCTCGACAGGGGGGCTCTACAATGAGCAGTTCTTC

v_call: TRBV4-1
clone_size: NA
j_call: TRBJ2-7
d_call: NA
cdr3_aa: CASSQAGWVDEQYF
cdr3_nt: TGCGCCAGCAGCCAGGCAGGATGGGTCGACGAGCAGTACTTC

v_call: TRBV20-1
clone_size: NA
j_call: TRBJ2-5
d_call: TRBD2
cdr3_aa: CSARSGIAGEETQYF
cdr3_nt: TGCAGTGCTAGATCCGGAATAGCGGGGGAGGAGACCCAGTACTTC

v_call: TRBV7-9
clone_size: NA
j_call: TRBJ2-1
d_call: TRBD2
cdr3_aa: CASSGRDYRTGDAQFF
cdr3_nt: TGTGCCAGCAGCGGCAGGGACTACCGTACGGGTGATGCGCAGTTCTTC

v_call: TRBV7-2
clone_size: once
j_call: TRBJ2-5
d_call: NA
cdr3_aa: CASSLTQFRETQYF
cdr3_nt: TGTGCCAGCAGCTTAACCCAATTCCGGGAGACCCAGTACTTC

v_call: TRBV28
clone_size: NA
j_call: TRBJ2-7
d_call: TRBD1
cdr3_aa: CASNRQGYPYEQYF
cdr3_nt: TGTGCCAGCAACAGACAGGGGTACCCCTACGAGCAGTACTTC

v_call: TRBV28
clone_size: NA
j_call: TRBJ1-6
d_call: NA
cdr3_aa: CASAQSNSPLHF
cdr3_nt: TGTGCCAGTGCACAGAGTAATTCACCCCTCCACTTT

v_call: TRBV12-3/TRBV12-4
clone_size: NA
j_call: TRBJ2-4
d_call: NA
cdr3_aa: CASGVGGAKNIQYF
cdr3_nt: TGTGCCAGCGGAGTTGGGGGGGCCAAAAACATTCAGTACTTC

v_call: TRBV3-1
clone_size: NA
j_call: TRBJ2-1
d_call: TRBD1
cdr3_aa: CASSPLPTGGKQFF
cdr3_nt: TGTGCCAGCAGCCCTTTACCGACAGGGGGCAAGCAGTTCTTC

v_call: TRBV20-1
clone_size: NA
j_call: TRBJ1-6
d_call: NA
cdr3_aa: CSASLVPLGDSPLHF
cdr3_nt: TGCAGTGCGAGCCTCGTCCCCCTGGGAGATTCACCCCTCCACTTT

v_call: TRBV20-1
clone_size: NA
j_call: TRBJ2-7
d_call: TRBD2
cdr3_aa: CSAPGLAGLYEQYF
cdr3_nt: TGCAGTGCTCCCGGACTAGCGGGGTTGTATGAGCAGTACTTC

v_call: TRBV20-1
clone_size: few
j_call: TRBJ1-6
d_call: NA
cdr3_aa: CSARSTGTTNSPLHF
cdr3_nt: TGCAGTGCTCGTTCAACCGGGACGACGAATTCACCCCTCCACTTT

v_call: TRBV12-3/TRBV12-4
clone_size: NA
j_call: TRBJ2-2
d_call: NA
cdr3_aa: CASIGSENTGELFF
cdr3_nt: TGTGCCAGCATCGGGTCAGAGAACACCGGGGAGCTGTTTTTT

v_call: TRBV20-1
clone_size: NA
j_call: TRBJ1-4
d_call: NA
cdr3_aa: CSARSPTNEKLFF
cdr3_nt: TGCAGTGCTAGGTCCCCAACTAATGAAAAACTGTTTTTT

v_call: TRBV10-3
clone_size: NA
j_call: TRBJ1-1
d_call: NA
cdr3_aa: CAISERREEFYTEAFF
cdr3_nt: TGTGCCATCAGTGAAAGAAGGGAAGAATTCTACACTGAAGCTTTCTTT

v_call: TRBV29-1
clone_size: few
j_call: TRBJ1-1
d_call: NA
cdr3_aa: CSATGLGNTEAFF
cdr3_nt: TGCAGCGCAACAGGGTTGGGGAACACTGAAGCTTTCTTT

v_call: TRBV7-2
clone_size: NA
j_call: TRBJ2-3
d_call: NA
cdr3_aa: CASSLGGGKDTQYF
cdr3_nt: TGTGCCAGCAGCTTAGGAGGGGGGAAAGATACGCAGTATTTT

v_call: TRBV14
clone_size: NA
j_call: TRBJ1-6
d_call: NA
cdr3_aa: CASSRGRSPLHF
cdr3_nt: TGTGCCAGCAGCCGGGGGCGATCACCCCTCCACTTT

v_call: TRBV27
clone_size: once
j_call: TRBJ1-2
d_call: TRBD1
cdr3_aa: CASSATRDSYGYTF
cdr3_nt: TGTGCCAGCAGTGCCACCCGGGACAGCTATGGCTACACCTTC

v_call: TRBV10-3
clone_size: NA
j_call: TRBJ2-3
d_call: NA
cdr3_aa: CAFMGRGADTQYF
cdr3_nt: TGTGCCTTCATGGGCAGGGGGGCAGATACGCAGTATTTT

v_call: TRBV10-3
clone_size: NA
j_call: TRBJ1-1
d_call: NA
cdr3_aa: CAIRPETGNTEAFF
cdr3_nt: TGTGCCATCAGACCCGAAACAGGGAACACTGAAGCTTTCTTT

v_call: TRBV10-3
clone_size: NA
j_call: TRBJ2-5
d_call: TRBD2
cdr3_aa: CAISLSGGIETQYF
cdr3_nt: TGTGCCATCAGCCTTAGCGGGGGGATAGAGACCCAGTACTTC